Detailed here is one T cell receptor (beta chain). Described time point: time of PML onset. All patients had prior interferon beta, and all PML patients were female. Spiked into each PCR were synthetic inline TR CDR3 controls of all V-J pairings. The method was immunoSEQ multiplex PCR; TCRdb's version includes in-frame clones alone and lacks a portion of them. In the table there are 25,000 to 30,000 clones, approximately 85% of which are singletons. This record belongs to a study of multiple sclerosis patients with progressive multifocal leukoencephalopathy. CDR3 length: 16 residues. Germline V gene data show CDR1 as MNHEY and CDR2 as SVGAGI.

The sequencing here drew on PBMCs, taken from a patient treated with natalizumab. The receptor was isolated from a woman in her thirties with progressive multifocal leukoencephalopathy. The V gene is TRBV6-5, the J gene TRBJ2-5, with D perhaps being TRBD1 or TRBD2 (6 bases each). Matching the DNA end better, TRBJ2-7 makes the J call doubtful. For the CDR3, the DNA is TGTGCCAGCAGTTACTCGATTACCGGGGGCCTCTACGAGCAGTACTTC. Translation gives CASSYSITGGLYEQYF.